These 23 T cell receptor beta chains share one sample of origin, sequenced in a study of blood T cells in healthy people across ages. PCR was performed a second time for about 7 to 11 cycles using a sample-barcoded 5' primer and a J-beta primer mix. TCRdb re-analysed the 5' RACE reads in MiXCR, keeping a single row per CDR3 protein. The table shows roughly 800,000 distinct CDR3 sequences, with approximately 25% occurring only once. These same records also appear under a second study, on T cells of mothers and their children.

The sample consisted of blood. The receptors originated from a boy aged 5-17 years in good health.

The chain recombines TRBV20-1 with TRBJ1-1, with D possibly being TRBD1 (5 bases). V was pared by 3 bases and J by 5 bases, with 22 bases between. Germline values: CDR1 DFQATT, CDR2 SNEGSKA (reference sequence). The CDR3 totals 16 residues. CDR3 residues: CSARDPWDEQRTEAFF. The CDR3 nucleotides are TGCAGTGCTAGGGACCCGTGGGACGAGCAACGTACTGAAGCTTTCTTT.

This clonotype turned up a few times. V is TRBV28 and J is TRBJ1-2; D gene uncertain. V was trimmed by 7 bases and J by 10 bases, leaving 19 bases between them. The CDR3 runs to 13 residues. Germline CDR1 is MDHEN and CDR2 is SYDVKM. The CDR3 sequence: CASTKSGLGSYTF. CDR3 DNA sequence: TGTGCCAGCACCAAATCCGGCCTTGGGTCCTACACCTTC.

Concerning this clonotype: An end of the junction does not agree with germline; a read error may underlie this. The chain joins TRBV12-3 or TRBV12-4 to TRBJ1-2; D is perhaps TRBD1 (6 bases). This CDR3 spans 15 amino acids. The CDR3 nucleotides read TGTGCCAGCAGTTTAGACCCGGGGGCAAGCGGGGGCTATACCTTC. This translates into CASSLDPGASGGYTF.

This clonotype came up a few times. Relative to the germline gene, one junction end is altered; a read error may explain this. This sequence joins TRBV20-1 and TRBJ2-1, with D perhaps TRBD2 (6 bases). This CDR3 has 14 residues. The V gene's germline CDR1 is DFQATT and CDR2 SNEGSKA (reference sequence). CDR3 sequence reads: CSASLRRANNEQFF. The CDR3 nucleotides read TGCAGTGCTAGCCTGAGGAGGGCAAACAACGAGCAGTTCTTC.

This clonotype was observed a handful of times. J is TRBJ1-4 and V is TRBV5-1; 8 nucleotides agree with TRBD1. The CDR3 loop spans 14 amino acids. Trimming removed 5 bases from V and 2 bases from J; junction bases left unmatched: 2. Germline V gene data show CDR1 as SGHRS and CDR2 as YFSETQ. The CDR3 nucleotides read TGCGCCAGCAGTGGACAGGGTACTAATGAAAAACTGTTTTTT. Translating gives CASSGQGTNEKLFF.

This clonotype was counted between two and nine times. This sequence joins TRBV2 and TRBJ2-7; a possible D gene is TRBD1 (6 bases). V was cut by 6 bases and J by 4 bases, with 16 bases left in between. This CDR3 contains 14 residues. CDR1 is SNHLY, CDR2 FYNNEI, per germline. The CDR3 nucleotides are TGTGCCAGCAGAGACCATCCAAGGGGGTACGAGCAGTACTTC. This encodes CASRDHPRGYEQYF.

This chain joins TRBV6-1 and TRBJ2-5; D is ambiguous. Trimming left V 6 bases short and J 7 bases short, with 15 bases between. This CDR3 contains 13 residues. Germline values: CDR1 MNHNS, CDR2 SASEGT. The CDR3 here is CASRRIEIVTQYF. CDR3 coding DNA: TGTGCCAGCAGGCGGATAGAAATAGTGACCCAGTACTTC.

The genes are TRBV18 and TRBJ2-5; D is perhaps TRBD1 (6 bases). The CDR3 has 13 amino acids. The V gene lost 6 bases and the J gene lost 11 bases, with 19 bases spanning the gap. Germline V CDR1 and CDR2: KGHSH, LQKENI. CDR3 nucleotide sequence: TGTGCCAGCTCTCGTAAACCCGAGGGGGAGCAGTACTTC. Translated, it gives CASSRKPEGEQYF. The full variable domain, rest sourced from reference TRBV18 and TRBJ2-5, is NAGVMQNPRHLVRRRGQEARLRCSPMKGHSHVYWYRQLPEEGLKFMVYLQKENIIDESGMPKERFSAEFPKEGPSILRIQQVVRGDSAAYFCASSRKPEGEQYFGPGTRLLVL.

This chain joins TRBV6-5 and TRBJ2-7, with D possibly TRBD2 on 6 matching bases. V was cut by 5 bases and J by 4 bases, with 18 bases left in between. CDR3 length: 15 amino acids. The germline V gene encodes CDR1 MNHEY and CDR2 SVGAGI. The CDR3 DNA is TGTGCCAGCAGTCCATACGGCGGCGGGGAGTACGAGCAGTACTTC. Translation: CASSPYGGGEYEQYF.

This clonotype was seen repeatedly, ten times or more. This chain links TRBV13 with TRBJ2-5; maybe TRBD2 (5 bases). V was trimmed by 5 bases and J by 2 bases, leaving 21 bases between them. The germline V gene has CDR1 PRHDT and CDR2 FYEKMQ (reference sequence). The CDR3 spans 17 residues. CDR3 DNA: TGTGCCAGCAGCCCCAACCCGGCTAGCCGGGAACAAGAGACCCAGTACTTC. Residues: CASSPNPASREQETQYF.

The chain links TRBV6-4 to TRBJ2-1; 8 nucleotides agree with TRBD2. Looked up from germline, CDR1 is MRHNA and CDR2 is SNTAGT. With 0 bases clipped from V and 4 bases from J, the junction kept 5 bases outside the gene matches. The CDR3 loop spans 16 amino acids. The CDR3 loop reads CASSDSSSGGYNEQFF. CDR3 nucleotides: TGTGCCAGCAGTGACTCATCCAGCGGGGGTTACAATGAGCAGTTCTTC.

The V gene is TRBV27, the J gene TRBJ2-5; TRBD2 matches at 9 bases. The DNA end is a closer match to TRBJ2-7, so the J assignment may be wrong. The CDR3 is made up of 15 amino acids. CDR1 is MNHEY, CDR2 SMNVEV, per germline (reference sequence). The DNA for the CDR3 is TGTGCCAGCAGTTTTATCCTAGCGGGAACGTACGAGCAGTACTTC. As protein: CASSFILAGTYEQYF.

The sample holds a few counts of this clonotype. The rearrangement uses TRBV20-1 and TRBJ1-5; D is ambiguous. The CDR3 extends over 13 amino acids. The germline CDR1 and CDR2 sequences are DFQATT and SNEGSKA (reference sequence). Trimming removed 3 bases from V and 1 base from J, with 7 bases in between. CDR3 bases: TGCAGTGCTAGGGGAGCAAGCAATCAGCCCCAGCATTTT. Amino acid sequence: CSARGASNQPQHF.

This chain uses TRBV10-3 with TRBJ1-1, with TRBD1 matching over 9 bases. The CDR3 loop spans 12 amino acids. V shed 10 bases and J 3 bases; nucleotides not matched to a gene: 3. Looked up from germline, CDR1 is ENHRY and CDR2 is SYGVKD. In DNA form, the CDR3 reads TGTGCCACCCGACAGGGGGACACTGAAGCTTTCTTT. Translating gives CATRQGDTEAFF.

The chain uses TRBV11-1 and TRBJ2-7; 10 bases are shared with TRBD2. Germline V gene lookup returns CDR1 SGHAT and CDR2 FQDESV (reference sequence). V gave up 3 bases and J gave up 6 bases; unmatched junction bases: 5. The CDR3 runs 14 residues. The DNA for the CDR3 is TGTGCCAGCAGCTTTAGCGGGAGGAGAGGCGAGCAGTACTTC. This sequence encodes CASSFSGRRGEQYF.

The sample holds a few counts of this clonotype. The chain recombines TRBV7-2 with TRBJ2-5, with D possibly TRBD1 on 5 matching bases. The CDR3 consists of 16 residues. The V gene lost 5 bases and the J gene lost 5 bases, with 21 bases spanning the gap. Germline CDR1 and CDR2: SGHTA and FQGNSA. The CDR3 protein is CASSPLSIGRAETQYF. CDR3 sequence (DNA): TGTGCCAGCAGCCCTCTTAGTATCGGCAGGGCGGAGACCCAGTACTTC.

This clonotype was seen a handful of times. The rearrangement links TRBV12-3 or TRBV12-4 to TRBJ1-3; possibly TRBD1 for D (5 bases). V lost 6 bases to trimming and J lost 3 bases, with 12 bases between them. CDR3 length: 14 amino acids. The CDR3 DNA is TGTGCCAGCAGAACATCAGGGCATGGAAACACCATATATTTT. It translates to CASRTSGHGNTIYF.

This clonotype was found a few times. V usage is TRBV20-1 and J usage is TRBJ1-2, with 7 bases lining up with TRBD1. Per the germline V gene, CDR1 is DFQATT and CDR2 is SNEGSKA (reference sequence). This CDR3 comprises 16 residues. In DNA form, the CDR3 reads TGCAGCGCCACAGTAGGTGGAGCAGGGGGGGACTATGGCTACACCTTC. The encoded protein is CSATVGGAGGDYGYTF.

The chain links TRBV10-3 to TRBJ2-3, with D possibly matching TRBD2 (5 bases). CDR3 length: 15 amino acids. Per germline, CDR1 ENHRY and CDR2 SYGVKD. With 3 bases removed from V and 4 bases from J, the gap between germline ends came to 14 bases. CDR3 region: CAISERELSPDTQYF. The CDR3 DNA is TGTGCCATCAGTGAACGGGAACTGAGTCCAGATACGCAGTATTTT.

In its sample, this clonotype was seen a few times. The chain employs TRBV28 and TRBJ2-4, with 8 bases that match TRBD2. J lost 0 bases, V lost 8 bases, and 6 bases had no gene match. This CDR3 has 15 residues. Germline CDR1 is MDHEN and CDR2 is SYDVKM. Here the CDR3 reads CASRTSGLAKNIQYF. CDR3 DNA sequence: TGTGCCAGCCGCACTAGCGGTCTAGCCAAAAACATTCAGTACTTC. The full variable domain, with the rest looked up from reference TRBV28 and TRBJ2-4, is DVKVTQSSRYLVKRTGEKVFLECVQDMDHENMFWYRQDPGLGLRLIYFSYDVKMKEKGDIPEGYSVSREKKERFSLILESASTNQTSMYLCASRTSGLAKNIQYFGAGTRLSVL.

This clonotype showed up many times. This sequence joins TRBV20-1 and TRBJ2-5, with TRBD2 matching 12 bases. CDR3 size: 14 residues. The V and J ends lost 2 bases and 7 bases, in that order; junction bases with no gene match: 5. The germline V gene encodes CDR1 DFQATT and CDR2 SNEGSKA (reference sequence). Written as DNA, the CDR3 is TGCAGTGCTAGACAGCTAGCGGGGGGGGGGACCCAGTACTTC. Protein: CSARQLAGGGTQYF.

The rearrangement joins TRBV2 to TRBJ2-5; TRBD2 matches 8 bases. Trimming at V came to 2 bases and at J to 2 bases, leaving 7 bases not matched to a gene. The CDR3 loop spans 16 amino acids. From germline, CDR1 is SNHLY and CDR2 FYNNEI. The CDR3 sequence is CASSERVVAGQETQYF. The CDR3 coding sequence is TGTGCCAGCAGTGAACGGGTGGTAGCGGGGCAAGAGACCCAGTACTTC.

This clonotype was counted a few times. This sequence joins TRBV7-9 and TRBJ2-4; 11 nucleotides line up with TRBD2. Germline-derived CDR1 and CDR2 are SEHNR and FQNEAQ (reference sequence). Trimming took 4 bases from V and 9 from J; bases not matched to a gene: 8. The CDR3 sequence is 15 residues long. Written as DNA, the CDR3 is TGTGCCAGCAGCTCCACCGGGACTAGCGGAAGCATTCAGTACTTC. It encodes CASSSTGTSGSIQYF.